Sequencing of this T cell receptor beta chain was carried out in a study of OX40 agonist ivuxolimab in advanced cancers. From germline, CDR1 is MNHEY and CDR2 SVGAGI. This CDR3 is 14 amino acids long. J was trimmed by 10 bases and V by 6 bases; bases with no gene match: 9. Some clones are missing from TCRdb's copy, which holds only in-frame ones; the method was immunoSEQ multiplex PCR. The sample yields about 40,000 clones, 80% to 95% seen once. Sequenced material: CD4+ or CD8+ T cells sorted from blood, taken in a trial of the OX40 agonist ivuxolimab. The origin of this receptor is an adult with an advanced solid tumor such as melanoma, head and neck, liver or kidney cancer. The rearrangement links TRBV6-5 to TRBJ1-1, with 12 bases matching TRBD1. The CDR3 sequence is CASRPGTGGLVAFF. As DNA, the CDR3 is TGTGCCAGCAGACCCGGGACAGGGGGCTTAGTAGCTTTCTTT.